These 7 T cell receptor beta chains came from one sample sequenced in a study of Ad26.COV2.S vaccination and SARS-CoV-2 variants. Sequenced by immunoSEQ multiplex PCR; TCRdb stores in-frame clones only, minus some. The table has fewer than 500,000 clones, approximately 89% seen once. Treatment noted: roughly 20 received Ad26.COV2.S at low or high dose, single or two shots; five or six received placebo; per-sample allocation not given. Day 63 after the first vaccine or placebo injection was the time point for sampling. The source material was peripheral blood, sampled in a trial of Ad26.COV2.S vaccine versus placebo. These receptor sequences come from a person between 18 and 65 years old who received the Ad26.COV2.S COVID-19 vaccine or a placebo.

This chain joins TRBV27 and TRBJ1-5, with D perhaps matching TRBD1 (6 bases). Trimming took 0 bases from V and 5 from J, leaving 17 bases between them. The CDR3 spans 17 residues. Per germline, CDR1 MNHEY and CDR2 SMNVEV (reference sequence). The chain's CDR3 is CASSLSLPTGRYQPQHF. CDR3 bases: TGTGCCAGCAGTTTATCCCTACCGACAGGCCGCTATCAGCCCCAGCATTTT.

This chain connects TRBV5-1 to TRBJ1-1; D gene ambiguous. Trimming left V 3 bases short and J 6 bases short, with 18 bases between. CDR1 is SGHRS, CDR2 YFSETQ, per germline. CDR3 size: 15 residues. The CDR3, as DNA: TGCGCCAGCAGCTCCGGGATAAAGGGTGTCTCTGAAGCTTTCTTT. This gives the protein CASSSGIKGVSEAFF.

The chain uses TRBV7-2 and TRBJ2-5, with 13 positions matching TRBD2. The CDR3 has 19 residues. V trimming: 5 bases; J trimming: 3 bases; junction bases outside the gene matches: 15. The germline V gene has CDR1 SGHTA and CDR2 FQGNSA. CDR3 residues: CASSVPTSGGFVPKETQYF. CDR3 coding DNA: TGTGCCAGCAGCGTCCCGACTAGCGGGGGGTTTGTTCCCAAAGAGACCCAGTACTTC.

Details on this clone: The same CDR3 can be traced to other DNA sequences in this sample. The chain's CDR3 is CASSFGLAVYNEQFF. CDR3 in DNA: TGTGCCAGCAGCTTTGGATTAGCGGTTTACAATGAGCAGTTCTTC. The chain links TRBV5-6 to TRBJ2-1, with TRBD2 as a possible D gene (6 bases). The CDR3 spans 15 residues. The germline V gene encodes CDR1 SGHDT and CDR2 YYEEEE. Trimming stripped 2 bases from V and 4 bases from J, with 13 bases between.

This chain links TRBV2 with TRBJ1-1, with D maybe TRBD1 (5 bases). The CDR3 has 13 amino acids. The germline V and J ends were trimmed by 7 bases and 5 bases, with 14 bases remaining between them. Germline V CDR1 and CDR2: SNHLY, FYNNEI. The CDR3 region has the DNA TGTGCCAGCATTCGGGCCGGGGGTACTGAAGCTTTCTTT. Translation gives CASIRAGGTEAFF.

The chain uses TRBV5-5 and TRBJ2-1; D is unclear. V was shortened by 4 bases and J by 0 bases, with 11 bases between the two germline ends. CDR3 length: 15 residues. CDR1 and CDR2 (germline): SGHKS, YYEKEE (reference sequence). The CDR3, as DNA: TGTGCCAGCAGCCAAGATCGGAGCTCCTACAATGAGCAGTTCTTC. Translated, it gives CASSQDRSSYNEQFF.

This clone was seen a single time. J is TRBJ1-1 and V is TRBV5-1; 8 nucleotides align to TRBD1. Germline V gene data show CDR1 as SGHRS and CDR2 as YFSETQ. The CDR3 length is 13 residues. V shed 0 bases, J shed 7 bases, and the junction held 2 bases outside the gene matches. The CDR3 reads CASSLGQGFEAFF. CDR3 nucleotides: TGCGCCAGCAGCTTGGGACAGGGGTTTGAAGCTTTCTTT.